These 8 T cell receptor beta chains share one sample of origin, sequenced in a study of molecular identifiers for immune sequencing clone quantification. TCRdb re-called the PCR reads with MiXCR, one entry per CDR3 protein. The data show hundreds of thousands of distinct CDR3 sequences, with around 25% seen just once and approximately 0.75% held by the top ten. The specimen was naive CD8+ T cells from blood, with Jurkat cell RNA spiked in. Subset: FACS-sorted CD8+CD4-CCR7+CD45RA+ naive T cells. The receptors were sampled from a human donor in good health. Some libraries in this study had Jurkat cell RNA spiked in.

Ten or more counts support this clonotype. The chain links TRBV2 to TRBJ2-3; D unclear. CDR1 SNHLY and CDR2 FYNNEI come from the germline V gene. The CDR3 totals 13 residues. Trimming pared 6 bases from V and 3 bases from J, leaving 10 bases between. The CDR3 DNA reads TGTGCCAGCAGGGAGACGGTTACAGATACGCAGTATTTT. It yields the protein CASRETVTDTQYF. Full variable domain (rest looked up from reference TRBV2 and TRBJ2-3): EPEVTQTPSHQVTQMGQEVILRCVPISNHLYFYWYRQILGQKVEFLVSFYNNEISEKSEIFDDQFSVERPDGSNFTLKIRSTKLEDSAMYFCASRETVTDTQYFGPGTRLTVL.

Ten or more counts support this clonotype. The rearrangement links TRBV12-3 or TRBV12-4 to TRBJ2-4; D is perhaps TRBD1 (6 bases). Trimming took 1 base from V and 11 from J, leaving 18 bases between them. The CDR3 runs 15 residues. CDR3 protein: CASSLEVIYRDVQYF. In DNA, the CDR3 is TGTGCCAGCAGTTTAGAGGTCATTTACAGGGACGTTCAGTACTTC.

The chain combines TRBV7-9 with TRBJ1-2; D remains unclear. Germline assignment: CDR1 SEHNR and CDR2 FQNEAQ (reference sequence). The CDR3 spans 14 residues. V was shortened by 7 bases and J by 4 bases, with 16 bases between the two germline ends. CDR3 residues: CASTQSGRFYGYTF. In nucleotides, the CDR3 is TGTGCCAGCACCCAATCAGGTAGATTCTATGGCTACACCTTC. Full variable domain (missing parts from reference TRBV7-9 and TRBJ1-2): DTGVSQNPRHKITKRGQNVTFRCDPISEHNRLYWYRQTLGQGPEFLTYFQNEAQLEKSRLLSDRFSAERPKGSFSTLEIQRTEQGDSAMYLCASTQSGRFYGYTFGSGTRLTVV.

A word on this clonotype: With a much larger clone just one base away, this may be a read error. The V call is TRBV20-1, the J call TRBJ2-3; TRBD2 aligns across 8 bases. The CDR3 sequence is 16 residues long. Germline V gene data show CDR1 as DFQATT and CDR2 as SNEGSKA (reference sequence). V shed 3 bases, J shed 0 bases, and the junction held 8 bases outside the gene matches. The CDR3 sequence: CSASRLAFTSTDTQYF. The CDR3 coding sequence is TGCAGTGCTAGTCGACTAGCGTTTACTAGCACAGATACGCAGTATTTT.

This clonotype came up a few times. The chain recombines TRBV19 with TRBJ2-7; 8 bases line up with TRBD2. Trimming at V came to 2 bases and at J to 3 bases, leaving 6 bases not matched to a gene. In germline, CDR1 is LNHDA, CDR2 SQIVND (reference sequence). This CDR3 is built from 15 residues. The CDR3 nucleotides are TGTGCCAGTAGTATAAATATCGGGACTAGCTACGAGCAGTACTTC. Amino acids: CASSINIGTSYEQYF.

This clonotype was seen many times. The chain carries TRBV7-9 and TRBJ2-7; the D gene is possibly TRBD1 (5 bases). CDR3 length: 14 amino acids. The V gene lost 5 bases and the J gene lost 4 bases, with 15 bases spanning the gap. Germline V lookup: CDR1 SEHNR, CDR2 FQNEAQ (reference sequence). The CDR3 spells CASSPVTEVYEQYF. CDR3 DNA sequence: TGTGCCAGCAGCCCCGTGACAGAAGTATACGAGCAGTACTTC.

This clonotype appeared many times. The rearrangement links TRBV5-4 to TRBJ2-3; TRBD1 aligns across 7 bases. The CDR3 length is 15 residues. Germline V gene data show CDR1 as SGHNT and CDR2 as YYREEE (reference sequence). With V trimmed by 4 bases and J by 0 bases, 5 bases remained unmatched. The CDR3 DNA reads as TGTGCCAGCAGCGAAGACAGGGTTAGCACAGATACGCAGTATTTT. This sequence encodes CASSEDRVSTDTQYF.

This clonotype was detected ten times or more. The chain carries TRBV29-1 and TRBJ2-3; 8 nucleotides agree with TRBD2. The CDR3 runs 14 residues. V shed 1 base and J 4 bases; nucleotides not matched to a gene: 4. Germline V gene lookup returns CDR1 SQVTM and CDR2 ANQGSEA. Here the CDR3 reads CSVEVSGGSDTQYF. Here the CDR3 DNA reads TGCAGCGTTGAAGTAAGCGGGGGATCAGATACGCAGTATTTT.